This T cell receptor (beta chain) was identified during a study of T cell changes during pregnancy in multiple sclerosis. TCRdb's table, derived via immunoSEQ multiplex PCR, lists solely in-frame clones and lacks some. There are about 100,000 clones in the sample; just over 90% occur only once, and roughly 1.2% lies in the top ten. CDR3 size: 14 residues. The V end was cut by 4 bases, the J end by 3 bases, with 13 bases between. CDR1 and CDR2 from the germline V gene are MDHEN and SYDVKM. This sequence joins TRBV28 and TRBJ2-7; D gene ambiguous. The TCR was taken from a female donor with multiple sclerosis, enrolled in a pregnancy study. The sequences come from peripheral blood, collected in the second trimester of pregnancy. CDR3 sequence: CASSSLGVSYEQYF. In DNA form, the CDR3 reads TGTGCCAGCAGTTCCCTCGGAGTAAGCTACGAGCAGTACTTC.